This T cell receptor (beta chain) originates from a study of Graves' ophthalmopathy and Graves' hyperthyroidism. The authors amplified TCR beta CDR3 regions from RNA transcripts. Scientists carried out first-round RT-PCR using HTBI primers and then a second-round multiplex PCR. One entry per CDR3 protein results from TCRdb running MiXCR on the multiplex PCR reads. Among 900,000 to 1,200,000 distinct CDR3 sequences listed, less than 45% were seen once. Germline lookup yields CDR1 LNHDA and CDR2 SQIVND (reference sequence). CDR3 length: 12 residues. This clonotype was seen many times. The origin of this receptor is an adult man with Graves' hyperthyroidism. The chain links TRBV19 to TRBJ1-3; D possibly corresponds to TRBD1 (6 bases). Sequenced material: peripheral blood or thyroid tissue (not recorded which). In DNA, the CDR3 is TGTGCTACAGGGTTCTCTGGAAACACCATATATTTT. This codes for CATGFSGNTIYF.